Described below is a single T cell receptor beta chain sequence and its context. Its antigen is still unknown. This CDR3 contains 14 residues. The germline V and J ends were trimmed by 4 bases and 3 bases, with 13 bases remaining between them. The germline V gene encodes CDR1 SGHKS and CDR2 YYEKEE (reference sequence). Ranging in age from roughly 6 to 100, the donors were healthy Caucasian individuals from Russia. Peripheral blood samples of roughly 9.8 milliliters were drawn from each donor. No fewer than 7 million PBMCs went into each sample. The data originate from a study of blood T cells in healthy people across ages. Study-wide findings and caveats: Estimates of diversity drawn from one million T cells were considered underestimates.

A J-beta primer mix and a sample-barcoded 5' primer were used in a second PCR of roughly 6 to 11 cycles. TCRdb itself ran the 5' RACE reads through MiXCR, one entry per CDR3 protein. Here the sample spans 700,000 or so distinct CDR3 sequences, around 41% being singletons. V and J are TRBV5-5 and TRBJ1-1, with D uncertain. The specimen was blood. The sequence derives from a man at least 80 years old in good health. CDR3 DNA: TGTGCCAGCAGCCCCGTTGCAGGTTACACTGAAGCTTTCTTT. Amino acids: CASSPVAGYTEAFF.